What follows are 9 T cell receptor beta chains derived from one specimen sequenced in a study of T cells in placental villitis. Study observations and caveats: Median clonality was roughly 0.05 in villitis of unknown etiology placentae versus 0.005 to 0.007 in controls.

Their recognized antigens are unknown. Sequencing used immunoSEQ v4. The method was immunoSEQ multiplex PCR; TCRdb's version includes in-frame clones alone and lacks a portion of them. The table shows around 960 clones, with more than 75% occurring only once. The sequencing input was placental tissue containing maternal and fetal cells. The source is a human patient with villitis of unknown etiology; the placental T cells may come from both mother and fetus.

The chain combines TRBV2 with TRBJ1-5, with a possible D match to TRBD1 (6 bases). Germline assignment: CDR1 SNHLY and CDR2 FYNNEI. The CDR3 extends over 14 amino acids. The ends were cut back, 4 bases at V and 6 bases at J, with 13 bases in the middle. DNA of the CDR3: TGTGCCAGCAGTGGTTGGGGGGCGGCTCAGCCCCAGCATTTT. It specifies CASSGWGAAQPQHF.

DNA for the CDR3: TGTGCCAGCAGCTGGACGGGCCCCCCCTACGAGCAGTACTTC. It is translated as CASSWTGPPYEQYF. V usage is TRBV5-5 and J usage is TRBJ2-7, with D hard to call. This CDR3 contains 14 residues. The V end was cut by 3 bases, the J end by 2 bases, with 12 bases between. The germline CDR1 and CDR2 sequences are SGHKS and YYEKEE (reference sequence).

The CDR3: CASSRLETSYEQYF. Here the CDR3 DNA reads TGCGCCAGCAGTCGCCTCGAAACTAGCTACGAGCAGTACTTC. The chain has TRBV4-1 and TRBJ2-7; D perhaps matches TRBD2 (5 bases). This CDR3 spans 14 amino acids. The germline V gene has CDR1 MGHRA and CDR2 YSYEKL. The ends were cut back, 6 bases at V and 3 bases at J, with 15 bases in the middle.

The chain couples TRBV10-2 to TRBJ2-5, with D tentatively TRBD1 (6 bases). Germline V gene data show CDR1 as WSHSY and CDR2 as SAAADI. The CDR3 sequence is 13 residues long. With 4 bases removed from V and 6 bases from J, the gap between germline ends came to 12 bases. The DNA of the CDR3 is TGCGCCAGCAGTGTTCTCAGGGGAAAGACCCAGTACTTC. Encoded protein: CASSVLRGKTQYF.

The chain couples TRBV19 to TRBJ2-3; 11 bases map to TRBD2. The CDR3 has 15 residues. V dropped 6 bases and J dropped 6; count of bases not matched to a gene: 8. Per the germline V gene, CDR1 is LNHDA and CDR2 is SQIVND (reference sequence). DNA of the CDR3: TGTGCCAGTAGGAAAACTAGCGGGAGTGGTGATACGCAGTATTTT. Amino acid sequence: CASRKTSGSGDTQYF. The whole variable domain, remainder taken from reference TRBV19 and TRBJ2-3, is DGGITQSPKYLFRKEGQNVTLSCEQNLNHDAMYWYRQDPGQGLRLIYYSQIVNDFQKGDIAEGYSVSREKKESFPLTVTSAQKNPTAFYLCASRKTSGSGDTQYFGPGTRLTVL.

The rearrangement joins TRBV2 to TRBJ1-2; 8 nucleotides line up with TRBD1. The CDR3 has 14 amino acids. The germline V gene has CDR1 SNHLY and CDR2 FYNNEI. The trim removed 4 bases at V and 6 bases at J, leaving 7 bases unmatched. CDR3 nucleotide sequence: TGTGCCAGCAGTGGTCCGACAGGGGCAGATGGCTACACCTTC. This codes for CASSGPTGADGYTF.

V is TRBV7-8 and J is TRBJ2-1; 7 bases are a match to TRBD2. V lost 7 bases, J lost 6 bases, and 21 bases stayed unmatched. The CDR3 runs 18 residues. Germline CDR1 and CDR2: SGHVS and FQNEAQ. Here the CDR3 DNA reads TGTGCCAGCACCCTGGCAGGGCTGGCTAGCGGAGTGGGCAATGAGCAGTTCTTC. Translation: CASTLAGLASGVGNEQFF.

This chain connects TRBV2 to TRBJ1-4, with D maybe TRBD1 (5 bases). Trimming left V 7 bases short and J 5 bases short, with 11 bases between. The length of the CDR3 is 13 residues. Germline V gene data show CDR1 as SNHLY and CDR2 as FYNNEI. CDR3 sequence: CASIMAGNEKLFF. The CDR3 DNA reads TGTGCCAGCATAATGGCAGGGAATGAAAAACTGTTTTTT.

This clone was found once. The V and J genes are TRBV27 and TRBJ1-2, with TRBD1 identical over 8 bases. The V gene end was trimmed by 6 bases and the J gene end by 5 bases; junction bases not matched to a gene: 8. CDR1 MNHEY and CDR2 SMNVEV come from the germline V gene (reference sequence). CDR3 length equals 14 residues. CDR3 in DNA: TGTGCCAGCAGATTCAGGGGGCAGGAATATGGCTACACCTTC. Its translation is CASRFRGQEYGYTF.